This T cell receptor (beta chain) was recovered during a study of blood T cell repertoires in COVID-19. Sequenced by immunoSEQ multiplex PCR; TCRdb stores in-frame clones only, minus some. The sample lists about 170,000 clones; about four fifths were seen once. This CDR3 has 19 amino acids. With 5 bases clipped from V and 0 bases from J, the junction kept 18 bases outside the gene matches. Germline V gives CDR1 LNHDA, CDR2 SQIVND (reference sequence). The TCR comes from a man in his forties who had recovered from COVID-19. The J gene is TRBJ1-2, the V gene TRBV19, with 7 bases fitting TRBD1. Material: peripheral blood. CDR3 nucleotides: TGTGCCAGTAGTCCCGACCGTGACCGGGACAGATACACTAACTATGGCTACACCTTC. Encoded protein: CASSPDRDRDRYTNYGYTF.